The 24 T cell receptor beta chains in this list originate from one sample, sequenced in a study of PD-1 blockade in classical Hodgkin lymphoma. Profiling relied on immunoSEQ multiplex PCR, and the TCRdb table lists in-frame clones only, not all of them. The profile shows 75,000 to 100,000 clones, just over 90% of them singletons. Time point meaning: cycle 4 day 1 (C4D1), after five to seven weeks of nivolumab. All patients experienced relapse after autologous stem cell transplantation, and brentuximab vedotin exposure was variable. Sequences were derived from peripheral blood mononuclear cells (PBMCs), sampled before the fourth cycle of nivolumab. The source of these receptors is a human donor with classical Hodgkin lymphoma.

This clone was recorded once. The chain recombines TRBV5-1 with TRBJ1-1; the D gene is possibly TRBD1 (5 bases). V lost 4 bases and J 1 base, leaving 8 bases between the germline ends. The germline V gene encodes CDR1 SGHRS and CDR2 YFSETQ. The CDR3 has 13 amino acids. CDR3 sequence reads: CASSPRENTEAFF. In DNA, the CDR3 is TGCGCCAGCAGCCCCAGGGAGAACACTGAAGCTTTCTTT.

This clone was found a few times. The chain uses TRBV6-4 and TRBJ1-2; a possible D gene is TRBD1 (5 bases). The CDR3 consists of 14 residues. Between the trimmed V and J ends, which lost 8 bases and 2 bases, there was a span of 15 bases. Germline V lookup: CDR1 MRHNA, CDR2 SNTAGT. The CDR3 DNA reads TGTGCCAGCCCCCGCGCCGGGGACAACTATGGCTACACCTTC. Protein: CASPRAGDNYGYTF.

In its sample, this clone was seen a few times. The chain combines TRBV7-9 with TRBJ1-5, with unresolved D. Germline CDR1 SEHNR, CDR2 FQNEAQ (reference sequence). The CDR3 consists of 12 residues. The germline V and J ends were trimmed by 1 base and 8 bases, with 6 bases remaining between them. This chain's CDR3 is CASSLEGEPQHF. CDR3 sequence (DNA): TGTGCCAGCAGCTTAGAGGGTGAGCCCCAGCATTTT.

The chain couples TRBV27 to TRBJ2-2, with TRBD2 matching over 9 bases. Unmatched junction bases numbered 8, after V lost 5 bases and J lost 1 base. Germline CDR1 and CDR2: MNHEY and SMNVEV (reference sequence). This CDR3 region has 17 residues. CDR3 sequence: CASSPPPTSGNTGELFF. CDR3 DNA: TGTGCCAGCAGTCCACCCCCGACTAGCGGGAACACCGGGGAGCTGTTTTTT.

The chain has TRBV6-6 and TRBJ1-2; the D gene is possibly TRBD1 (6 bases). Trimming stripped 6 bases from V and 5 bases from J, with 16 bases between. CDR1 and CDR2 (germline): MNHNY, SVGAGI (reference sequence). The CDR3 is made up of 14 amino acids. The CDR3 sequence: CASRPQGGGYGYTF. The CDR3 nucleotides read TGTGCCAGCAGACCACAGGGAGGAGGGTATGGCTACACCTTC.

The chain combines TRBV6-4 with TRBJ1-1, with D uncertain. Looked up from germline, CDR1 is MRHNA and CDR2 is SNTAGT. The V end was cut by 1 base, the J end by 7 bases, with 7 bases between. The CDR3 covers 12 residues. CDR3 sequence reads: CASSDFSGEAFF. DNA for the CDR3: TGTGCCAGCAGTGACTTTAGCGGTGAAGCTTTCTTT.

This chain's CDR3 is CASRTPPGQGAGQETQYF. The DNA for the CDR3 is TGCGCCAGCAGAACTCCCCCCGGACAGGGGGCAGGGCAAGAGACCCAGTACTTC. The J gene is TRBJ2-5, the V gene TRBV5-1, with 11 bases lining up with TRBD1. Trimming at V came to 5 bases and at J to 2 bases, leaving 14 bases not matched to a gene. CDR1 and CDR2 from the germline V gene are SGHRS and YFSETQ. This CDR3 has 18 residues. Filled out from reference TRBV5-1 and TRBJ2-5, the complete variable domain reads KAGVTQTPRYLIKTRGQQVTLSCSPISGHRSVSWYQQTPGQGLQFLFEYFSETQRNKGNFPGRFSGRQFSNSRSEMNVSTLELGDSALYLCASRTPPGQGAGQETQYFGPGTRLLVL.

Worth noting for this clone: This sample also contains other DNA sequences that code for the same CDR3. The rearrangement links TRBV4-1 to TRBJ2-5, with 8 nucleotides matching TRBD2. The CDR3 spans 15 residues. Looked up from germline, CDR1 is MGHRA and CDR2 is YSYEKL. J lost 4 bases, V lost 2 bases, and 6 bases had no gene match. Here the CDR3 reads CASSQHSSGRETQYF. In nucleotides, the CDR3 is TGCGCCAGCAGCCAACATTCAAGCGGGAGAGAGACCCAGTACTTC.

The gene calls are TRBV7-9 and TRBJ2-1; 12 bases map to TRBD2. This CDR3 spans 15 amino acids. Germline V gene lookup returns CDR1 SEHNR and CDR2 FQNEAQ (reference sequence). J gave up 9 bases and V 5 bases, and 8 bases lay outside the gene matches. CDR3 protein: CASSPTSGRRGEQFF. DNA of the CDR3: TGTGCCAGCAGCCCGACTAGCGGGAGACGGGGTGAGCAGTTCTTC.

The V and J genes are TRBV2 and TRBJ2-3; TRBD2 matches 7 bases. This CDR3 has 18 amino acids. The V and J ends lost 4 bases and 6 bases, in that order; junction bases with no gene match: 19. Germline assignment: CDR1 SNHLY and CDR2 FYNNEI. CDR3 nucleotides: TGTGCCAGCAGTGCTGGGGTCTTTCCGGGACTACCTTCGGATACGCAGTATTTT. Translated: CASSAGVFPGLPSDTQYF.

This clone was counted once. The V and J genes are TRBV28 and TRBJ1-5, with D maybe TRBD1 (5 bases). The length of the CDR3 is 16 residues. V lost 6 bases to trimming and J lost 1 base, with 16 bases between them. CDR1 is MDHEN, CDR2 SYDVKM, per germline. CDR3 in amino acids: CASSLGGVGSNQPQHF. The DNA for the CDR3 is TGTGCCAGCAGCCTGGGGGGGGTAGGGAGCAATCAGCCCCAGCATTTT.

The V and J genes are TRBV9 and TRBJ2-1; the match to TRBD2 covers 12 bases. There are 17 residues in the CDR3. Germline loops: CDR1 SGDLS, CDR2 YYNGEE. Trimming cost V 3 bases and J 1 base; bases outside gene matches: 5. As DNA, the CDR3 is TGTGCCAGCAGCGCCCGACTAGCGGGAGATTCCTACAATGAGCAGTTCTTC. Amino acids: CASSARLAGDSYNEQFF.

J is TRBJ1-1 and V is TRBV7-7; tentatively, D is TRBD1 (5 bases). The germline CDR1 and CDR2 sequences are SSHAT and FNYEAQ (reference sequence). The CDR3 spans 14 residues. V lost 4 bases and J 2 bases, leaving 11 bases between the germline ends. In DNA form, the CDR3 reads TGTGCCAGCAGCTCCGACAGCCCTAACACTGAAGCTTTCTTT. Protein: CASSSDSPNTEAFF.

The rearrangement uses TRBV6-6 and TRBJ1-1; a weak D match, TRBD1 (5 bases). With 0 bases removed from V and 6 bases from J, the gap between germline ends came to 14 bases. CDR1 and CDR2 (germline): MNHNY, SVGAGI (reference sequence). The CDR3 is made up of 15 amino acids. CDR3 DNA: TGTGCCAGCAGTTACTCGAACACCGCAGGGTCTGAAGCTTTCTTT. As protein: CASSYSNTAGSEAFF.

This chain joins TRBV7-6 and TRBJ1-2; 8 nucleotides match TRBD1. Germline values: CDR1 SGHVS, CDR2 FNYEAQ. The CDR3 consists of 15 residues. J lost 6 bases, V lost 1 base, and 7 bases had no gene match. CDR3: CASSLVARGRDGYTF. CDR3 DNA: TGTGCCAGCAGCTTAGTTGCCAGGGGGCGAGATGGCTACACCTTC.

The gene calls are TRBV30 and TRBJ2-2; perhaps TRBD1 as D (5 bases). V was clipped by 2 bases and J by 6 bases, with 7 bases between them. This CDR3 has 12 amino acids. Per the germline V gene, CDR1 is GTSNPN and CDR2 is SVGIG (reference sequence). In nucleotides, the CDR3 is TGTGCCTGGAGTAGGGGTTCCGGGGAGCTGTTTTTT. Protein product: CAWSRGSGELFF.

V usage is TRBV27 and J usage is TRBJ2-3; D perhaps matches TRBD1 (5 bases). Germline V gene data show CDR1 as MNHEY and CDR2 as SMNVEV (reference sequence). Trimming removed 2 bases at V and 5 bases at J, with 23 bases between. CDR3 length: 18 residues. DNA of the CDR3: TGTGCCAGCAGTTTAAGCAGTATCTCAGGGTTCCCCCGAGATACGCAGTATTTT. Translation: CASSLSSISGFPRDTQYF.

The rearrangement joins TRBV27 to TRBJ2-7, with D possibly TRBD1 on 5 matching bases. Trimming stripped 8 bases from V and 3 bases from J, with 26 bases between. Germline-derived CDR1 and CDR2 are MNHEY and SMNVEV (reference sequence). The CDR3 has 17 residues. CDR3 DNA: TGTGCCAGCTATAATGGGGCTACCCCGAAGCCGATCTACGAGCAGTACTTC. Its protein product is CASYNGATPKPIYEQYF.

The V gene is TRBV2, the J gene TRBJ2-1; 10 bases map to TRBD2. V shed 3 bases, J shed 6 bases, and the junction held 8 bases outside the gene matches. The CDR3 sequence is 16 residues long. Germline CDR1 reads SNHLY; CDR2 reads FYNNEI. The DNA of the CDR3 is TGTGCCAGCAGTGAGTCCGGGACTAGCGTTTTCAATGAGCAGTTCTTC. As protein: CASSESGTSVFNEQFF.

The CDR3 DNA reads as TGTGCCAGCACCCCCGGACCTCTGCCCCAGCATTTT. It codes for CASTPGPLPQHF. The rearrangement uses TRBV28 and TRBJ1-5; D gene unclear. Trimming shortened V by 7 bases and J by 9 bases, and 13 bases separated the two germline ends. Germline-derived CDR1 and CDR2 are MDHEN and SYDVKM. The CDR3 loop spans 12 amino acids.

V and J are TRBV4-2 and TRBJ2-7; 12 bases are shared with TRBD2. Trimming removed 4 bases from V and 0 bases from J; junction bases left unmatched: 16. The germline CDR1 and CDR2 sequences are LGHNA and YNFKEQ. CDR3 length: 20 residues. Here the CDR3 reads CASSLGRASGRAPGSYEQYF. The DNA of the CDR3 is TGTGCCAGCAGCCTAGGTAGGGCTAGCGGGAGGGCCCCAGGCTCCTACGAGCAGTACTTC.

V and J are TRBV5-1 and TRBJ1-4; D is uncertain. The ends were cut back, 3 bases at V and 0 bases at J, with 9 bases in the middle. CDR1 SGHRS and CDR2 YFSETQ come from the germline V gene. CDR3 length: 15 residues. The CDR3 nucleotides are TGCGCCAGCAGCTCTCCGGGCGCAACTAATGAAAAACTGTTTTTT. Protein sequence: CASSSPGATNEKLFF.

This chain links TRBV28 with TRBJ2-5; either TRBD1 or TRBD2 may fit D (5 bases each). The V gene's germline CDR1 is MDHEN and CDR2 SYDVKM. CDR3 size: 16 residues. The V and J ends lost 5 bases and 2 bases respectively, with 18 bases between them. For the CDR3, the DNA is TGTGCCAGCAGTACCCGGGACGCTCTAACTCAAGAGACCCAGTACTTC. Translation gives CASSTRDALTQETQYF.

This chain uses TRBV28 with TRBJ1-2; 9 bases are a match to TRBD1. V lost 0 bases to trimming and J lost 5 bases; unmatched junction nucleotides: 7. Per germline, CDR1 MDHEN and CDR2 SYDVKM. This CDR3 has 16 amino acids. The CDR3 sequence is CASSLWWRQGGYGYTF. The CDR3 coding sequence is TGTGCCAGCAGTTTATGGTGGAGACAGGGGGGTTATGGCTACACCTTC.